This is a list of T cell receptor beta chains from one sample in a study of blood T cell repertoires in COVID-19. Sequencing used immunoSEQ multiplex PCR; TCRdb keeps in-frame clones, though not all of them. The table includes more than 110,000 clones, approximately 80% detected once. The sample taken for sequencing was peripheral blood. These receptors came from a human donor in a cohort sampled during active COVID-19. Each CDR3 is given with its conserved first and last residue. The D gene is left open where the match is weak. Not all rows give a size; the values are once, few, many and, for expanded clones, a class.

J | length | V | size | D | DNA | CDR3
TRBJ2-5 | 16 | TRBV7-9 | NA | TRBD1 | TGTGCCAGCAGCCCCAGGGGACAGAGGGCGGGAGAGACCCAGTACTTC | CASSPRGQRAGETQYF
TRBJ2-1 | 15 | TRBV14 | NA | NA | TGTGCCAGCAGCCAAGTAGGCCGCCGGGTGAGAGAGCAGTTCTTC | CASSQVGRRVREQFF
TRBJ1-6 | 15 | TRBV7-9 | NA | NA | TGTGCCAGCAGCTTAGAAGGGGCCGCTAATTCACCCCTCCACTTT | CASSLEGAANSPLHF
TRBJ2-3 | 16 | TRBV6-1 | NA | TRBD2 | TGTGCCAGCAGTGAATTGCGCGGGGGTTTCACAGATACGCAGTATTTT | CASSELRGGFTDTQYF
TRBJ1-4 | 13 | TRBV12-3/TRBV12-4 | once | TRBD1 | TGTGCCAGCAGTTACACAGGGGGGGAAAAACTGTTTTTT | CASSYTGGEKLFF
TRBJ2-1 | 17 | TRBV7-2 | once | TRBD2 | TGTGCCAGCAGCTTAGCGGTTGTAGCGGGGGGGCAAAATGAGCAGTTCTTC | CASSLAVVAGGQNEQFF
TRBJ2-2 | 14 | TRBV19 | NA | NA | TGTGCCAGTAGTCCGAAGACAGGAACCGGGGAGCTGTTTTTT | CASSPKTGTGELFF
TRBJ2-1 | 15 | TRBV5-3 | NA | TRBD2 | TGTGCCAGAAGCTTCAGCGGGGGCTCCTACAATGAGCAGTTCTTC | CARSFSGGSYNEQFF
TRBJ2-1 | 14 | TRBV4-1 | NA | NA | TGCGCCAGCAGCCAAGATACGGGAAAATACAAGCAGTTCTTC | CASSQDTGKYKQFF
TRBJ1-2 | 16 | TRBV3-1/TRBV3-2 | NA | TRBD1 | TGTGCCAGCAGCCAGGCAGGACAGGGGCTTCGCTATGGCTACACCTTC | CASSQAGQGLRYGYTF
TRBJ2-5 | 16 | TRBV5-1 | NA | TRBD2 | TGCGCCAGCAGCTTGGCCTCCGGGGGGGCCGAGGAGACCCAGTACTTC | CASSLASGGAEETQYF
TRBJ1-1 | 14 | TRBV14 | NA | NA | TGTGCCAGCAGCACCTGGACAGATAACACTGAAGCTTTCTTT | CASSTWTDNTEAFF
TRBJ1-6 | 13 | TRBV20-1 | NA | NA | TGCAGGGGTAGTTCGGGGTTTAATTCACCCCTCCACTTT | CRGSSGFNSPLHF
TRBJ2-7 | 14 | TRBV2 | NA | TRBD2 | TGTGCCAGCGTTTATAGCGGGGTCTCCTACGAGCAGTACTTC | CASVYSGVSYEQYF
TRBJ1-2 | 16 | TRBV9 | NA | NA | TGTGCCAGCAGCGTAGGCCCGACAGCGACCAACTATGGCTACACCTTC | CASSVGPTATNYGYTF
TRBJ1-2 | 13 | TRBV9 | NA | TRBD1 | TGTGCCAGCAGCGTAGATCAGGGGGGAGGCTACACCTTC | CASSVDQGGGYTF
TRBJ1-2 | 12 | TRBV7-2 | few | NA | TGTGCCAGCAGCTCTAACAACTATGGCTACACCTTC | CASSSNNYGYTF
TRBJ1-5 | 14 | TRBV27 | NA | NA | TGTGCCAGCGCTGACATTAGGCGCAATCAGCCCCAGCATTTT | CASADIRRNQPQHF
TRBJ2-3 | 16 | TRBV7-8 | NA | TRBD2 | TGTGCCAGCAGCCCCAGGACTAGCGGGGGACGCTATACGCAGTATTTT | CASSPRTSGGRYTQYF
TRBJ2-1 | 17 | TRBV4-1 | few | TRBD2 | TGCGCCAGCAGCCTGACTAGCGGGGGGGCCCCCTACAATGAGCAGTTCTTC | CASSLTSGGAPYNEQFF
TRBJ2-7 | 15 | TRBV7-2 | NA | NA | TGTGCCAGCAGCTTATCTGGACAGCCGATGTACGAGCAGTACTTC | CASSLSGQPMYEQYF
TRBJ2-7 | 18 | TRBV15 | NA | TRBD1 | TGTGCCACCAGCAGAGATTCCAATACCGGGACAGGGGTCCACGAGCAGTACTTC | CATSRDSNTGTGVHEQYF
TRBJ2-3 | 14 | TRBV5-5 | NA | NA | TGTGCCAGCAGCTTTCTGTCGGGGGAGGATACGCAGTATTTT | CASSFLSGEDTQYF
TRBJ2-5 | 15 | TRBV7-3 | NA | TRBD1 | TGTGCCAGCAGCTCCGGACAGGGGGGTCAAGAGACCCAGTACTTC | CASSSGQGGQETQYF
TRBJ2-3 | 14 | TRBV5-1 | NA | TRBD2 | TGCGCCAGCAGCACTAGCGGGACCACAGATACGCAGTATTTT | CASSTSGTTDTQYF
TRBJ2-1 | 14 | TRBV10-3 | NA | TRBD1 | TGTGCCACTGGGTCGGACAGGGTCGACAATGAGCAGTTCTTC | CATGSDRVDNEQFF
TRBJ2-5 | 13 | TRBV18 | NA | NA | TGTGCCAGCTCACCCCGAGCGGAAGAGACCCAGTACTTC | CASSPRAEETQYF
TRBJ2-2 | 15 | TRBV7-9 | NA | NA | TGTGCCAGCAGCGCCGCGGGTCCCGATACCGGGGAGCTGTTTTTT | CASSAAGPDTGELFF
TRBJ2-5 | 14 | TRBV9 | NA | TRBD1 | TGTGCCAGCAGCGTAGGACAGGGGGCAAAGACCCAGTACTTC | CASSVGQGAKTQYF
TRBJ1-5 | 15 | TRBV6-1 | NA | TRBD1 | TGTGCCAGCAGTGAAGCTAAGGGGGCTTTTTTCCATCAGCATTTT | CASSEAKGAFFHQHF
TRBJ1-5 | 15 | TRBV9 | NA | NA | TGTGCCAGCAGCGTATACCCAGGGGTCAATCAGCCCCAGCATTTT | CASSVYPGVNQPQHF
TRBJ1-1 | 12 | TRBV3-1/TRBV3-2 | NA | NA | TGTGCCAGCAGCCAAGTACAAGGGGGAGCTTTCTTT | CASSQVQGGAFF
TRBJ2-3 | 17 | TRBV19 | NA | TRBD2 | TGTGCCAGTAGTAGGACTAGCGGGGGGGCAGTCACAGATACGCAGTATTTT | CASSRTSGGAVTDTQYF
TRBJ1-2 | 15 | TRBV4-2 | NA | NA | TGTGCCAGCAGCCCAGAGGGAACAGGAAGGGATGGCTACACCTTC | CASSPEGTGRDGYTF